The next 11 T cell receptor beta chains were all read from a single sample in a study of CD8 T cells in Susac syndrome. An amount of RNA that ranged from about 0.45 to 1 ug was reverse transcribed with random hexamers. TCRdb re-called the immunoSEQ multiplex PCR reads through MiXCR, storing one row per CDR3 protein. The sample consists of some 130,000 distinct CDR3 sequences, around 94% of them appearing once. The sequenced material came from CD4+ T cells from PBMCs. These receptors were obtained from a human donor with multiple sclerosis.

This chain uses TRBV29-1 with TRBJ1-2; weak D call: TRBD1 (5 bases). Germline-derived CDR1 and CDR2 are SQVTM and ANQGSEA. V was pared by 3 bases and J by 5 bases, with 13 bases between. The CDR3 extends over 13 amino acids. The CDR3 DNA is TGCAGCGTTGACCCCCAGGGCGGGTATGGCTACACCTTC. Protein: CSVDPQGGYGYTF.

This sequence joins TRBV2 and TRBJ2-7; the D call may be TRBD1 or TRBD2 (5 bases each). The CDR3 consists of 12 residues. Germline V gene lookup returns CDR1 SNHLY and CDR2 FYNNEI. The V and J ends lost 6 bases and 2 bases respectively, with 8 bases between them. The CDR3 is CASRGTPYEQYF. For the CDR3, the DNA is TGTGCCAGCAGGGGGACGCCCTACGAGCAGTACTTC.

The chain has TRBV29-1 and TRBJ2-5; D might be TRBD2 (6 bases). Germline-derived CDR1 and CDR2 are SQVTM and ANQGSEA. V lost 7 bases, J lost 1 base, and 13 bases lay in between. The CDR3 is 13 residues long. CDR3 amino acids: CSAYRDFQETQYF. The DNA of the CDR3 is TGCAGCGCCTACCGGGACTTCCAAGAGACCCAGTACTTC. Full variable domain (rest looked up from reference TRBV29-1 and TRBJ2-5): SAVISQKPSRDICQRGTSLTIQCQVDSQVTMMFWYRQQPGQSLTLIATANQGSEATYESGFVIDKFPISRPNLTFSTLTVSNMSPEDSSIYLCSAYRDFQETQYFGPGTRLLVL.

The chain recombines TRBV6-4 with TRBJ2-7; TRBD1 is a possible D gene (5 bases). CDR1 MRHNA and CDR2 SNTAGT come from the germline V gene. V was pared by 2 bases and J by 0 bases, with 11 bases between. The CDR3 has 15 amino acids. The CDR3 loop reads CASSDRNRSSYEQYF. The CDR3 DNA reads as TGTGCCAGCAGTGACCGGAACAGGAGCTCCTACGAGCAGTACTTC.

The chain links TRBV6-1 to TRBJ2-7; 10 positions match TRBD1. V lost 8 bases, J lost 4 bases, and 8 bases stayed unmatched. CDR1 is MNHNS, CDR2 SASEGT, per germline. This CDR3 comprises 14 residues. The CDR3 DNA reads as TGTGCCAGCTGGGACAGGGGTGGGATTTACGAGCAGTACTTC. Translation: CASWDRGGIYEQYF.

The chain links TRBV29-1 to TRBJ1-3; 7 bases are a match to TRBD1. Unmatched junction bases numbered 5, after V lost 6 bases and J lost 0 bases. CDR1 and CDR2 from the germline V gene are SQVTM and ANQGSEA. CDR3 length equals 14 residues. The CDR3 spells CSVRDSFSGNTIYF. CDR3 bases: TGCAGCGTCAGGGACAGTTTCTCTGGAAACACCATATATTTT.

The V gene is TRBV29-1, the J gene TRBJ2-7, with D tentatively TRBD1 (5 bases). The V gene's germline CDR1 is SQVTM and CDR2 ANQGSEA. The germline V and J ends were trimmed by 7 bases and 6 bases, with 16 bases remaining between them. This CDR3 has 12 amino acids. The CDR3 bases are TGCAGCGCTACCCTCATACAGGCCGAGCAGTACTTC. It yields the protein CSATLIQAEQYF.

The chain carries TRBV6-1 and TRBJ1-2, with TRBD1 matching over 9 bases. This CDR3 is 16 amino acids long. V trimming: 4 bases; J trimming: 9 bases; junction bases outside the gene matches: 15. Germline V gene lookup returns CDR1 MNHNS and CDR2 SASEGT. The chain's CDR3 is CASSGTGVGVTNRYTF. CDR3 sequence (DNA): TGTGCCAGCAGTGGGACAGGGGTAGGGGTAACGAATCGCTACACCTTC.

The rearrangement joins TRBV28 to TRBJ2-7, with D perhaps TRBD2 (6 bases). Germline assignment: CDR1 MDHEN and CDR2 SYDVKM. V lost 5 bases to trimming and J lost 8 bases, with 19 bases between them. The CDR3 totals 14 residues. Written as DNA, the CDR3 is TGTGCCAGCAGTACCATTACGGAGGGAGGCCAGCAGTACTTC. This encodes CASSTITEGGQQYF.

The V call is TRBV30, the J call TRBJ2-7; unclear D gene. This CDR3 contains 13 residues. Deletions cut 5 bases from V and 6 bases from J, with 17 bases between. CDR1 is GTSNPN, CDR2 SVGIG, per germline (reference sequence). The CDR3 protein is CAWGLGDDLEQYF. The CDR3 nucleotides are TGTGCCTGGGGCCTGGGCGACGACCTCGAGCAGTACTTC. Based on the CDR3 plus reference TRBV30 and TRBJ2-7, the full variable domain is SQTIHQWPATLVQPVGSPLSLECTVEGTSNPNLYWYRQAAGRGLQLLFYSVGIGQISSEVPQNLSASRPQDRQFILSSKKLLLSDSGFYLCAWGLGDDLEQYFGPGTRLTVT.

A single count supports this clonotype. The CDR3 sequence is CASKKPGAQGYGYTF. CDR3 coding DNA: TGTGCCAGCAAGAAGCCGGGGGCGCAAGGCTATGGCTACACCTTC. The chain employs TRBV2 and TRBJ1-2; D possibly corresponds to TRBD1 (6 bases). There are 15 residues in the CDR3. V dropped 7 bases and J dropped 4 bases, with 19 bases sitting between them. The germline CDR1 and CDR2 sequences are SNHLY and FYNNEI.